The 6 T cell receptor beta chains listed next were all sequenced from one sample in a study of blood T cell repertoires in COVID-19. Data came from immunoSEQ multiplex PCR; TCRdb stores just in-frame clones and leaves some out. The data hold under 200,000 clones, with 84% observed a single time. Sequenced: peripheral blood. These receptors were taken from a man in his forties who had recovered from COVID-19.

V gene TRBV18 combines with J gene TRBJ2-1, with D possibly matching TRBD2 (5 bases). Germline CDR1 KGHSH, CDR2 LQKENI. V lost 5 bases, J lost 0 bases, and 11 bases lay in between. The CDR3 sequence is 15 residues long. CDR3: CASSDGVSSYNEQFF. The CDR3 DNA reads TGTGCCAGCTCAGACGGGGTCAGCTCCTACAATGAGCAGTTCTTC.

This chain joins TRBV28 and TRBJ2-7; 9 bases agree with TRBD1. The length of the CDR3 is 14 residues. After removal of 7 bases from V and 2 bases from J, the junction contained 6 bases not matched to a gene. Looked up from germline, CDR1 is MDHEN and CDR2 is SYDVKM. CDR3 region: CASTRQGGAYEQYF. The CDR3 coding sequence is TGTGCCAGCACCAGACAGGGGGGAGCCTACGAGCAGTACTTC.

The chain joins TRBV3-1 (or the pseudogene TRBV3-2) to TRBJ1-1, with D possibly TRBD1 on 6 matching bases. Germline values: CDR1 LGHDT, CDR2 YNNKEL (reference sequence). The V end lost 1 base, the J end lost 6 bases, and 12 bases lay between the germline ends. This CDR3 spans 14 amino acids. The CDR3 DNA sequence: TGTGCCAGCAGCCAAGGCTCCAGGGGATCTGAAGCTTTCTTT. It yields the protein CASSQGSRGSEAFF.

The chain employs TRBV28 and TRBJ2-2; tentatively, D is TRBD1 (6 bases). Germline V gene lookup returns CDR1 MDHEN and CDR2 SYDVKM. Trimming took 10 bases from V and 2 from J, leaving 17 bases between them. The CDR3 has 15 residues. CDR3 residues: CAIPKRGSNTGELFF. In DNA, the CDR3 is TGTGCCATTCCGAAAAGGGGGTCAAACACCGGGGAGCTGTTTTTT.

The rearrangement joins TRBV7-9 to TRBJ2-7, with 7 bases lining up with TRBD1. Germline CDR1 is SEHNR and CDR2 is FQNEAQ (reference sequence). This CDR3 comprises 15 residues. V was clipped by 3 bases and J by 2 bases; unmatched bases: 7. The CDR3 sequence: CASSLTGYAAYEQYF. The DNA for the CDR3 is TGTGCCAGCAGCTTGACAGGGTATGCCGCCTACGAGCAGTACTTC.

This chain joins TRBV7-9 and TRBJ1-2; tentatively, D is TRBD1 (5 bases). The CDR3 runs 15 residues. Looked up from germline, CDR1 is SEHNR and CDR2 is FQNEAQ (reference sequence). Trimming shortened V by 6 bases and J by 4 bases, and 18 bases separated the two germline ends. The CDR3 sequence is CASSPPQGVVYGYTF. For the CDR3, the DNA is TGTGCCAGCAGTCCACCCCAGGGTGTTGTCTATGGCTACACCTTC.